This TCR beta chain was recorded in a study of Ad26.COV2.S vaccination and SARS-CoV-2 variants. The CDR3 runs to 13 residues. With 6 bases clipped from V and 9 bases from J, the junction kept 10 bases outside the gene matches. CDR1 is SGHTA and CDR2 is FQGNSA in the germline V gene. Treatment denoted: some 20 received Ad26.COV2.S at low or high dose, single or two shots; about five received placebo; per-sample allocation not given. Following the first vaccine or placebo injection, samples were taken on day 63. Assay used: immunoSEQ multiplex PCR; TCRdb lists only in-frame clones, some missing. Here the sample spans 380,000 or so clones, around 82% being singletons.

The sample here was peripheral blood, taken in a trial of Ad26.COV2.S vaccine versus placebo. This chain joins TRBV7-2 and TRBJ1-1; 7 bases are shared with TRBD1. This clonotype originated in a person aged 18-60 years who received the Ad26.COV2.S COVID-19 vaccine or a placebo. The chain's CDR3 is CASRLREGAQAFF. DNA of the CDR3: TGTGCCAGCAGGCTAAGGGAGGGGGCTCAAGCTTTCTTT.